The TCR beta chain under discussion was sequenced for a study of regulatory T cells in long-lasting Graves disease. The authors built TCR beta libraries using iRepertoire HTBI primers and Arm-PCR of CDR3 regions. TCRdb processed the multiplex PCR reads anew with MiXCR; each CDR3 protein has one entry. The table includes more than 400,000 distinct CDR3 sequences, about a sixth detected once. Time point defined: newly diagnosed GD, antithyroid drugs for less than 3 months. PBMC RNA served as the TCR library source. This clonotype has just a few counts. V shed 7 bases and J shed 0 bases, with 13 bases lying between them. Germline-derived CDR1 and CDR2 are MNHNS and SASEGT. The CDR3 extends over 15 amino acids. These sequences were also reported in another study, on T cells in Graves' hyperthyroidism and ophthalmopathy.

The chain uses TRBV6-1 and TRBJ1-5, with D perhaps TRBD1 (6 bases). The TCR was taken from a woman in her twenties or thirties with Graves disease. Here the sequenced sample was peripheral blood mononuclear cells (PBMCs), taken at new diagnosis, from a patient treated with antithyroid drugs. Written as DNA, the CDR3 is TGTGCCAGCATCCCGGACAGCTATAGCAATCAGCCCCAGCATTTT. It encodes CASIPDSYSNQPQHF.